These 25 T cell receptor beta chains originate from one sample sequenced in a study of T cell repertoires in ileal Crohn's disease. Described time point: inflamed ileum from the surgical specimen. Method: immunoSEQ multiplex PCR; TCRdb's copy keeps in-frame clones and lacks some. In the table there are some 3,500 clones, 85% to 95% of which are singletons. The specimen was ileal tissue. These receptors all stem from an adult with Crohn's disease.

A single count supports this clone. The J gene is TRBJ1-1, the V gene TRBV5-4; no clear D gene. There are 12 residues in the CDR3. Trimming took 7 bases from V and 3 from J, leaving 10 bases between them. CDR1 is SGHNT and CDR2 is YYREEE in the germline V gene (reference sequence). This chain's CDR3 is CASHRFDTEAFF. The CDR3 bases are TGTGCCAGCCATAGATTCGACACTGAAGCTTTCTTT. The variable domain in full, completed from reference TRBV5-4 and TRBJ1-1, reads ETGVTQSPTHLIKTRGQQVTLRCSSQSGHNTVSWYQQALGQGPQFIFQYYREEENGRGNFPPRFSGLQFPNYSSELNVNALELDDSALYLCASHRFDTEAFFGQGTRLTVV.

As to this clone: Other DNA sequences in the sample encode the same CDR3. The V and J genes are TRBV7-2 and TRBJ1-2, with D maybe TRBD1 (5 bases). The CDR3 length is 17 residues. The V gene lost 7 bases and the J gene lost 3 bases, with 24 bases spanning the gap. Per the germline V gene, CDR1 is SGHTA and CDR2 is FQGNSA. CDR3 nucleotide sequence: TGTGCCAGCACCCCTTATCCTAACAGGAACTACTACTATGGCTACACCTTC. Amino acids: CASTPYPNRNYYYGYTF.

This sequence joins TRBV19 and TRBJ2-7; D may be TRBD2 (6 bases). This CDR3 has 14 amino acids. Looked up from germline, CDR1 is LNHDA and CDR2 is SQIVND (reference sequence). V lost 6 bases to trimming and J lost 0 bases, with 12 bases between them. This chain's CDR3 is CASSPATSSYEQYF. DNA for the CDR3: TGTGCCAGTAGCCCCGCGACTAGCTCCTACGAGCAGTACTTC.

V usage is TRBV9 and J usage is TRBJ2-7; D perhaps matches TRBD1 (5 bases). CDR3 length: 14 amino acids. V lost 4 bases and J lost 4, with 15 bases in between. Germline V gene lookup returns CDR1 SGDLS and CDR2 YYNGEE. CDR3 DNA: TGTGCCAGCAGCCCCCAACAGACAGAGTACGAGCAGTACTTC. It is translated as CASSPQQTEYEQYF.

The CDR3 sequence: CASSEYGQPGGYTF. Here the CDR3 DNA reads TGTGCCAGCAGTGAATATGGACAGCCAGGAGGCTACACCTTC. The chain is built from TRBV25-1 and TRBJ1-2, with D maybe TRBD1 (6 bases). This CDR3 is 14 amino acids long. Germline-derived CDR1 and CDR2 are MGHDK and SYGVNS. V was trimmed by 0 bases and J by 8 bases, leaving 13 bases between them.

This clone was found a few times. The rearrangement links TRBV2 to TRBJ1-5; 7 nucleotides agree with TRBD1. Germline assignment: CDR1 SNHLY and CDR2 FYNNEI. The CDR3 covers 15 residues. J lost 6 bases, V lost 6 bases, and 11 bases had no gene match. The CDR3 region is CASRTDSGGSQPQHF. DNA of the CDR3: TGTGCCAGCAGGACGGACTCAGGGGGAAGTCAGCCCCAGCATTTT.

The CDR3 bases are TGTGCCAGCAGCGTAGGGCAGAGAGCCTACGAGCAGTACTTC. This encodes CASSVGQRAYEQYF. The chain links TRBV9 to TRBJ2-7; D not resolved. Looked up from germline, CDR1 is SGDLS and CDR2 is YYNGEE. V was cut by 0 bases and J by 2 bases, with 9 bases left in between. This CDR3 region has 14 residues.

V and J are TRBV18 and TRBJ2-3, with D hard to call. V was cut by 11 bases and J by 0 bases, with 12 bases left in between. Germline V lookup: CDR1 KGHSH, CDR2 LQKENI. The CDR3 runs 13 residues. CDR3: CAPLPVSTDTQYF. CDR3 in DNA: TGTGCCCCCCTACCCGTAAGCACAGATACGCAGTATTTT. The entire variable domain, with the rest obtained from reference TRBV18 and TRBJ2-3, is as follows: NAGVMQNPRHLVRRRGQEARLRCSPMKGHSHVYWYRQLPEEGLKFMVYLQKENIIDESGMPKERFSAEFPKEGPSILRIQQVVRGDSAAYFCAPLPVSTDTQYFGPGTRLTVL.

The chain carries TRBV18 and TRBJ1-5; maybe TRBD1 (6 bases). V gave up 3 bases and J gave up 4 bases, with 7 bases separating them. The germline V gene encodes CDR1 KGHSH and CDR2 LQKENI. The CDR3 has 13 residues. The CDR3 nucleotides are TGTGCCAGCTCACCGAGGGGGAATCAGCCCCAGCATTTT. This translates into CASSPRGNQPQHF.

The chain recombines TRBV5-1 with TRBJ2-7, with D maybe TRBD2 (6 bases). Trimming stripped 3 bases from V and 2 bases from J, with 15 bases between. This CDR3 has 15 residues. The germline V gene has CDR1 SGHRS and CDR2 YFSETQ. The CDR3 sequence is CASSWASGRTYEQYF. As DNA, the CDR3 is TGCGCCAGCAGCTGGGCGTCAGGGAGGACCTACGAGCAGTACTTC.

This chain links TRBV19 with TRBJ2-1, with 7 bases matching TRBD1. CDR1 and CDR2 from the germline V gene are LNHDA and SQIVND (reference sequence). J lost 8 bases, V lost 1 base, and 8 bases had no gene match. The CDR3 is made up of 15 amino acids. The CDR3 DNA sequence: TGTGCCAGTAGTATAGGATTGACAGGGACAGATGAGCAGTTCTTC. It is translated as CASSIGLTGTDEQFF.

The chain recombines TRBV11-1 with TRBJ1-2, with 7 bases fitting TRBD1. From germline, CDR1 is SGHAT and CDR2 FQDESV (reference sequence). The CDR3 is made up of 13 amino acids. The J segment lost 2 bases and the V segment lost 4 bases, leaving 1 base of the junction unmatched. The CDR3 loop is CASSSDRNYGYTF. CDR3 nucleotides: TGTGCCAGCAGCTCGGACAGGAACTATGGCTACACCTTC.

The V gene is TRBV6-5, the J gene TRBJ2-2, with D maybe TRBD1 (5 bases). Trimming shortened V by 2 bases and J by 4 bases, and 8 bases separated the two germline ends. The CDR3 is 14 amino acids. CDR1 is MNHEY, CDR2 SVGAGI, per germline. The CDR3 nucleotides read TGTGCCAGCAGTTACCTAAGGGGCACCGGGGAGCTGTTTTTT. It is translated as CASSYLRGTGELFF.

The V gene is TRBV2, the J gene TRBJ1-4; a weak D match, TRBD1 (5 bases). This CDR3 has 14 residues. CDR1 SNHLY and CDR2 FYNNEI come from the germline V gene. Trimming pared 4 bases from V and 8 bases from J, leaving 14 bases between. CDR3 region: CASSVGGSKEKLFF. As DNA, the CDR3 is TGTGCCAGCAGTGTGGGGGGGTCGAAAGAAAAACTGTTTTTT.

The chain carries TRBV18 and TRBJ1-5; maybe TRBD1 (5 bases). The CDR3 length is 13 residues. Trimming left V 3 bases short and J 6 bases short, with 9 bases between. Germline V gene lookup returns CDR1 KGHSH and CDR2 LQKENI. CDR3 region: CASSPQGSQPQHF. In DNA form, the CDR3 reads TGTGCCAGCTCACCTCAGGGAAGTCAGCCCCAGCATTTT.

This clone was seen only once. The chain has TRBV5-1 and TRBJ1-2; weak D call: TRBD1 (6 bases). The CDR3 runs to 13 residues. V lost 2 bases and J lost 2, with 7 bases in between. Germline CDR1 and CDR2: SGHRS and YFSETQ. The CDR3 DNA sequence: TGCGCCAGCAGCTTCCAGGGGAACTATGGCTACACCTTC. Translation gives CASSFQGNYGYTF. Variable domain in full (rest from reference TRBV5-1 and TRBJ1-2): KAGVTQTPRYLIKTRGQQVTLSCSPISGHRSVSWYQQTPGQGLQFLFEYFSETQRNKGNFPGRFSGRQFSNSRSEMNVSTLELGDSALYLCASSFQGNYGYTFGSGTRLTVV.

This chain joins TRBV27 and TRBJ2-7; D perhaps matches TRBD2 (7 bases). The CDR3 has 14 residues. With 2 bases removed from V and 4 bases from J, the gap between germline ends came to 12 bases. The germline gives CDR1 MNHEY, CDR2 SMNVEV (reference sequence). For the CDR3, the DNA is TGTGCCAGCAGTTTAGTGGGAGGGACATACGAGCAGTACTTC. It codes for CASSLVGGTYEQYF.

The chain employs TRBV7-2 and TRBJ1-1; D is undetermined. This CDR3 has 14 amino acids. The V and J ends lost 5 bases and 0 bases respectively, with 10 bases between them. The germline V gene encodes CDR1 SGHTA and CDR2 FQGNSA. The DNA for the CDR3 is TGTGCCAGCAGCGCACTGACGGTGAACACTGAAGCTTTCTTT. It specifies CASSALTVNTEAFF. The full variable domain, with the rest looked up from reference TRBV7-2 and TRBJ1-1, is GAGVSQSPSNKVTEKGKDVELRCDPISGHTALYWYRQSLGQGLEFLIYFQGNSAPDKSGLPSDRFSAERTGGSVSTLTIQRTQQEDSAVYLCASSALTVNTEAFFGQGTRLTVV.

The chain carries TRBV19 and TRBJ1-1; the D is unclear. The V gene lost 9 bases and the J gene lost 5 bases, with 34 bases spanning the gap. From germline, CDR1 is LNHDA and CDR2 SQIVND (reference sequence). The CDR3 sequence is 19 residues long. As DNA, the CDR3 is TGTGCCAGCCGTTCACTGAATATGACAAGGCGGCCCGACGGGACTGAAGCTTTCTTT. Amino acids: CASRSLNMTRRPDGTEAFF.

The chain links TRBV27 to TRBJ2-2; D not resolved. The ends were cut back, 3 bases at V and 0 bases at J, with 5 bases in the middle. CDR1 and CDR2 (germline): MNHEY, SMNVEV (reference sequence). The CDR3 totals 14 residues. This CDR3 reads CASSFNTNTGELFF. The CDR3 DNA reads TGTGCCAGCAGTTTTAACACGAACACCGGGGAGCTGTTTTTT.

Notes on this clone: One end of the junction does not line up with germline, which may come from a read error. The chain links TRBV30 to TRBJ2-3; tentatively, D is TRBD2 (7 bases). The CDR3 contains 14 residues. Germline values: CDR1 GTSNPN, CDR2 SVGIG (reference sequence). CDR3 bases: TGTGCCGGGAGGGGGGCTTTGAAGTTCGGTACGCAGTATTTT. It specifies CAGRGALKFGTQYF.

V usage is TRBV5-4 and J usage is TRBJ2-7; D may be TRBD1 (6 bases). The germline CDR1 and CDR2 sequences are SGHNT and YYREEE (reference sequence). This CDR3 spans 12 amino acids. Deletions cut 2 bases from V and 4 bases from J, with 7 bases between. The CDR3 DNA reads TGTGCCAGCAGCTTAACAGGGTACGAGCAGTACTTC. Protein product: CASSLTGYEQYF.

The CDR3 DNA sequence: TGCGCCAGCAGCTTGGGGGCGGGAGTAGAGACCCAGTACTTC. This codes for CASSLGAGVETQYF. This chain uses TRBV5-1 with TRBJ2-5; TRBD2 matches 7 bases. In germline, CDR1 is SGHRS, CDR2 YFSETQ. CDR3 size: 14 residues. V dropped 0 bases and J dropped 4; count of bases not matched to a gene: 3.

The chain carries TRBV11-2 and TRBJ2-7, with D perhaps assigned TRBD1 or TRBD2 (5 bases each). Per the germline V gene, CDR1 is SGHAT and CDR2 is FQNNGV. With 5 bases removed from V and 4 bases from J, the gap between germline ends came to 15 bases. The CDR3 length is 14 residues. The CDR3 bases are TGTGCCAGCAGCGGGGCGGGCACTCCGTACGAGCAGTACTTC. This gives the protein CASSGAGTPYEQYF.

This sequence joins TRBV9 and TRBJ2-3, with 9 bases matching TRBD2. V trimming: 0 bases; J trimming: 2 bases; junction bases outside the gene matches: 4. The CDR3 is 16 residues long. The V gene's germline CDR1 is SGDLS and CDR2 YYNGEE. The CDR3 nucleotides are TGTGCCAGCAGCGTAGGGGCTAGCGGGGTCACAGATACGCAGTATTTT. Translated, it gives CASSVGASGVTDTQYF.